This section outlines one T cell receptor (beta chain) sequence together with its context. Its antigen is still unknown. It has no much larger one-base neighbor in the sample; base qualities were not kept. In total, fewer than 750 healthy bone marrow donors made up the cohort. At the time of sampling, every cohort member was nominally healthy, though immune exposures that went unrecorded were likely present. The donor tested CMV seronegative and was one of the 352 seronegative cohort members. A peripheral blood sample was collected from each donor, and TCR beta sequencing was performed on peripheral blood mononuclear cells. The Qiagen DNeasy Blood Extraction Kit was used to extract genomic DNA from the blood cell samples. This record comes from a study of cytomegalovirus exposure and HLA in healthy donors (dated 2017 in TCRdb). Regarding the research as a whole: An earlier analysis of several hundred of the donors reported under 300 Gb of sequence data and 95 million to 120 million unique TCR beta sequences obtained from about 179 million T cells. In the later analysis, no new phenotypic data were used to find candidate immune exposures; instead, reliance was placed on TCR beta sequences and their occurrence across donors. Approximately 300 gigabases of sequencing data and tens of millions of unique TCR sequences were included in an early release covering around 600 HLA-typed donors. In addition to the first cohort of 666 subjects, a separate validation cohort of approximately 110 different subjects was used. The study used immunosequencing to profile the T cell repertoires of 666 subjects and linked those repertoires to cytomegalovirus serostatus. To study patterns of TCR occurrence, a later analysis re-analyzed previously published TCR beta repertoires from 600 to 750 donors and added high-resolution HLA genotyping. A later genetic analysis took genome-wide SNP genotypes for about 60% of the roughly 670 donors and used that subset as a discovery cohort. To decide whether each TCR beta V gene segment behaved as functional or pseudogenic, an earlier analysis of some 570 of the donors relied on high-throughput TCR beta sequencing. High-throughput TCR immunosequencing, statistical association of individual TCRs with disease status, and machine learning were combined to predict cytomegalovirus infection status. Across about 370 genotyped donors of the cohort, an average of approximately 240,000 unique TCR beta nucleotide sequences per donor were sequenced, and approximately 17% of those sequences were non-productive. HLA typing covered class I and class II loci at four-digit resolution. Among the roughly 400 genotyped donors, around 81% belonged to the genetic ancestry cluster associated with self-reported Caucasian donors. A handful of DR-DQ haplotypes were treated as single units for association and clustering because of strong linkage in the cohort. The number of typed donors differed by locus: roughly 629-630 for A, B, C, DRB1 and DQB1; approximately 530 for DQA1; 606 for DPA1; and 450 to 480 for DPB1. All discovery cohort repertoires had been generated using a single sequencing platform. The study aimed to test whether signatures of past pathogen exposure could be identified by cataloging public T cell receptors. Donor age, sex, ethnicity and CMV serostatus were compiled alongside the repertoire data. The paper's findings and limits, for the study overall: In a later genetic analysis, a missense DCLRE1C variant was associated with V-gene and J-gene trimming of TCR beta chains, and the association was replicated in an independent cohort. The study gave a list of under 200 TCR beta chains associated with cytomegalovirus. Compared with equally common non-associated chains, HLA-associated TCR beta chains in a later analysis were more clonally expanded and had lower generation probabilities. In an earlier analysis of around 600 of the donors, most TCR beta V segments were observed in productive rearrangements about 87% or about 30% of the time, broadly matching IMGT annotations. When HLA alleles, especially DR and DQ, strongly co-occurred, attributing TCR associations to individual alleles was difficult. This cohort had only TCR beta chains sequenced, and the lack of alpha or paired-chain data limited which features could be detected. Several of the top co-occurrence clusters appeared to be linked to parvovirus B19, influenza, CMV and Epstein-Barr virus, according to a later analysis. At a false discovery rate of 0.05, a later analysis linked 16,000 or so TCR beta sequences to specific HLA alleles. The authors suggested that the approach could potentially be extended to other disease states and immunological phenotypes. The presence/absence analyses assumed that sequencing depth was roughly uniform across donors, and that assumption may not be true. Immune exposure information for the cohort was limited to CMV serostatus. Most TCR sequences were observed very rarely across donors, whereas some public TCRs were present in many individuals. In both the original and validation cohorts, the classifier was reported to diagnose cytomegalovirus status with high specificity and sensitivity. In vitro tests confirmed that a few of the cytomegalovirus-associated TCR beta chains recognize cytomegalovirus antigens. Some IMGT-functional V segments, including TRBV6-2 and TRBV6-3, could not be told apart with the 87-base-pair reads, so those segments were excluded. Compared with the roughly 700-donor mean, donors in an Asian-associated ancestry cluster had fewer N-insertions in productive TCRs, according to a later genetic analysis. In a later analysis, most CMV-associated TCR beta chains were found to appear HLA-restricted, with HLA associations seemingly driven largely by CMV exposure. In a later analysis, the rate of TCR association differed among HLA loci, with DRB1 alleles having the most associated TCRs and HLA-C alleles having the fewest. Linkage disequilibrium might explain the correlated functional status among segregating V segments, but an unknown experimental factor could not be excluded. The earlier analysis of a few hundred of the donors excluded roughly 16 rarely observed V segments, including chromosome 9 orphons, because counts were too low. The sequencing pipeline was judged likely to have produced a cluster of highly shared sequence variants as a technical artifact. Because HLA typing was unavailable for some donors at each locus, only the typed subset was used in association tests. A further reported finding was that TCR beta sequences accurately predicted the HLA-A and HLA-B alleles for most subjects in the first cohort.

Inclusive of the bounding cysteine and phenylalanine, the CDR3 is 13 residues long. Left in the record is the CDR3 DNA by itself, 39 bases read in frame from the first base. The V and J ends are trimmed by 2 bases and 5 bases, leaving 9 bases between them. Via the germline V gene, CDR1 is MNHEY and CDR2 SVGAGI. The library was prepared using the immunoSEQ multiplex PCR assay. The multiplex PCR relied on a mix of 60 forward primers for TCR Vbeta segments and 13 reverse primers for TCR Jbeta segments. The CDR3 region of rearranged TCR beta genes was amplified from genomic DNA with a multiplex PCR assay. On the Illumina HiSeq System, the amplified TCR beta libraries were sequenced as 87-base-pair reads. As for the authors' bioinformatics: A later analysis counted about 82 million unique TCR beta chains across the 650 to 700 repertoires, and some 11 million of these chains were shared by at least two donors. Raw reads were error-corrected and collapsed into unique sequences with a nearest-neighbor algorithm that merged closely related sequences to remove PCR and sequencing errors. Alignment of CDR3 sequences to IMGT reference sequences was used to assign V, D and J gene segments. For a sequence to be retained, at least a six-nucleotide match to both a V gene segment and a J gene segment was required. A rearrangement counted as productive if the CDR3 had no stop codons and remained in frame with V and J, and every other rearrangement counted as non-productive. CDR3 was defined according to IMGT convention as the region running from the second conserved V-encoded cysteine to the conserved J-encoded phenylalanine. Sequences without an unambiguous match to a single V gene segment were excluded from the earlier analysis of 450 to 650 of the donors. An earlier analysis of 587 of the donors called V segments functional above 56.7% productive rearrangements and segregating when the between-donor standard deviation exceeded 5%. A statistical classification framework was built for diagnosing cytomegalovirus status from the catalog of TCR beta chain sequences. In a later analysis, V and J genes were assigned by comparing TCR nucleotide sequences against IMGT/GENE-DB human TR gene sequences. In a later analysis, CDR3 sequences and most-parsimonious VDJ recombination scenarios were assigned using the TCRdist pipeline. In a later analysis, each TCR beta chain was defined by its CDR3 amino acid sequence together with its V-gene family, and reads without a unique V-gene family were excluded. A later analysis removed 500 to 650 highly shared, low-generation-probability nucleotide sequences to deal with suspected cross-contamination and a sequencing artifact. In a later analysis, a clonal expansion index was calculated for each public chain from normalized within-repertoire ranks of inferred template counts. In a later analysis, generation probabilities were computed with a VDJ recombination model fitted to out-of-frame rearrangements, and the resulting probabilities were checked against IGoR. A later analysis scored TCR-TCR, TCR-HLA and TCR-CMV co-occurrence with hypergeometric tests, applying a repertoire-size bias correction to TCR pairs. In a later analysis, false discovery rates were estimated by permuting HLA or CMV assignments 20 times. In a later analysis, co-occurring TCRs were grouped with DBSCAN, and TCRdist sequence similarity was added when clustering was performed within HLA-allele-positive subsets. Repertoires with fewer than 30,000 or more than 120,000 public chains, plus five repertoires with anomalous nucleotide sharing, were excluded from co-occurrence clustering. TCRdb's version of the immuneACCESS table is confined to in-frame rearrangements and falls short of the full clone set. An unresolved V gene accounts for under half of the shortfall where checked; the remainder is of unknown origin. V, J and clone size are those of that table, while D and trimming were read from the DNA. Counted in this sample were 30,000 to 40,000 clones; nearly 70% of them appeared once. Together, the top ten hold 5% to 8% of the sample.

The V gene is TRBV6-5 and the J gene is TRBJ2-5; the D region possibly corresponds to TRBD2 (6 bases align). Sequencing input: PBMCs. The origin of this receptor is a man aged 25 to 40 in good health and CMV-seronegative. CDR3 region: CASSYRGGETQYF. The bases are TGTGCCAGCAGTTACAGGGGAGGCGAGACCCAGTACTTC.